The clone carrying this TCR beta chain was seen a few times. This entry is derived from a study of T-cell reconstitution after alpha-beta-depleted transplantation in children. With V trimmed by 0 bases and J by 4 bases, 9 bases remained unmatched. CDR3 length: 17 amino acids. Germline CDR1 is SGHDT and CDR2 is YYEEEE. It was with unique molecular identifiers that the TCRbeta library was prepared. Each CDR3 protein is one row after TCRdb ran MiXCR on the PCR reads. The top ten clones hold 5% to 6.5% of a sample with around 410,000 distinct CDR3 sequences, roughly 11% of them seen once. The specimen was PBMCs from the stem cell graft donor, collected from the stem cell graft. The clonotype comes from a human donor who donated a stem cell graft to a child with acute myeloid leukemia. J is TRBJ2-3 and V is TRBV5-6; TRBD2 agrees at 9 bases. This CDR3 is CASSLVSTRGGPDTQYF. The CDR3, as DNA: TGTGCCAGCAGCTTGGTATCCACGCGGGGGGGCCCAGATACGCAGTATTTT.